Below, 8 T cell receptor beta chains from the same sample are listed, as sequenced in a study of CD8 T cells in ankylosing spondylitis. In TCRdb, the 5' RACE reads were re-called with MiXCR into one record per CDR3 protein. The sample has about 540,000 distinct CDR3 sequences, over 9.5% seen once. Overall study findings and caveats: Several highly homologous variants formed a TCR beta motif that appeared characteristic of ankylosing spondylitis blood.

These receptors are not linked to any known antigen. Sequenced material: blood, either unsorted or a sorted T cell fraction (not recorded which). Receptors were obtained from a male donor with ankylosing spondylitis.

This clonotype was seen many times. This sequence joins TRBV5-1 and TRBJ1-1; D not certain. This CDR3 is built from 13 residues. CDR1 SGHRS and CDR2 YFSETQ come from the germline V gene. The germline V and J ends were trimmed by 2 bases and 1 base, with 6 bases remaining between them. CDR3 nucleotide sequence: TGCGCCAGCAGCTTTACAGCGAACACTGAAGCTTTCTTT. Encoded protein: CASSFTANTEAFF.

This clonotype was counted a few times. The chain carries TRBV10-3 and TRBJ2-6; 7 bases map to TRBD1. Germline loops: CDR1 ENHRY, CDR2 SYGVKD. The junction had 9 bases not matched to a gene; V was cut back by 7 bases and J by 0 bases. The CDR3 has 17 amino acids. DNA of the CDR3: TGTGCCATCAACATCGGGACAGATAGCTCTGGGGCCAACGTCCTGACTTTC. Translation: CAINIGTDSSGANVLTF.

The chain links TRBV3-1 to TRBJ2-2; 7 nucleotides align to TRBD1. Losses at the gene ends were 2 bases for V and 1 base for J; bases not matched to a gene: 13. The CDR3 runs 19 residues. From germline, CDR1 is LGHDT and CDR2 YNNKEL (reference sequence). This CDR3 reads CASSQINRPGQKNTGELFF. The CDR3 bases are TGTGCCAGCAGCCAAATAAACCGACCGGGACAGAAGAACACCGGGGAGCTGTTTTTT.

Only a few counts were recorded for this clonotype. The rearrangement joins TRBV6-2 or TRBV6-3 to TRBJ2-1, with 11 positions matching TRBD2. V trimming: 6 bases; J trimming: 4 bases; junction bases outside the gene matches: 2. This CDR3 is 14 amino acids long. The germline CDR1 and CDR2 sequences are MNHEY and SVGEGT. CDR3 DNA: TGTGCCAGCAGGGGACTAGCGGTTTACAATGAGCAGTTCTTC. It codes for CASRGLAVYNEQFF.

There are a few counts of this clonotype. J is TRBJ1-1 and V is TRBV5-1, with D unresolved. CDR1 and CDR2 (germline): SGHRS, YFSETQ. V was shortened by 0 bases and J by 0 bases, with 9 bases between the two germline ends. This CDR3 is 15 amino acids long. CDR3 sequence: CASSLGIAMNTEAFF. In DNA form, the CDR3 reads TGCGCCAGCAGCTTGGGTATAGCCATGAACACTGAAGCTTTCTTT.

The chain joins TRBV11-2 to TRBJ1-1, with D possibly TRBD1 on 5 matching bases. The CDR3 is 16 amino acids. With 1 base removed from V and 3 bases from J, the gap between germline ends came to 15 bases. Germline CDR1 is SGHAT and CDR2 is FQNNGV. The CDR3 loop reads CASSLVWGSGDTEAFF. The CDR3 DNA reads as TGTGCCAGCAGCTTAGTTTGGGGTTCGGGGGACACTGAAGCTTTCTTT.

The CDR3 coding sequence is TGTGCCTGGAGTGCTAGCCCGAACACCGGGGAGCTGTTTTTT. Protein: CAWSASPNTGELFF. The V and J genes are TRBV30 and TRBJ2-2, with D perhaps matching TRBD2 (5 bases). CDR1 GTSNPN and CDR2 SVGIG come from the germline V gene (reference sequence). Trimming shortened V by 1 base and J by 0 bases, and 6 bases separated the two germline ends. The CDR3 extends over 14 amino acids. The full variable domain, with the rest looked up from reference TRBV30 and TRBJ2-2, is SQTIHQWPATLVQPVGSPLSLECTVEGTSNPNLYWYRQAAGRGLQLLFYSVGIGQISSEVPQNLSASRPQDRQFILSSKKLLLSDSGFYLCAWSASPNTGELFFGEGSRLTVL.

This clonotype was observed a few times. The genes are TRBV20-1 and TRBJ2-1, with no clear D. From germline, CDR1 is DFQATT and CDR2 SNEGSKA (reference sequence). CDR3 length equals 13 residues. Trimming removed 2 bases at V and 2 bases at J, with 7 bases between. The CDR3 loop is CSARSSTYNEQFF. CDR3 coding DNA: TGCAGTGCTAGATCCTCCACCTACAATGAGCAGTTCTTC.